A selection of T cell receptor beta chains follows, all from one sample in a study of T cells in Graves' hyperthyroidism and ophthalmopathy. One entry per CDR3 protein results from TCRdb running MiXCR on the multiplex PCR reads. The sample contains 400,000 to 500,000 distinct CDR3 sequences, about 15% of which appear only once. What was sequenced was blood. All receptors come from a man between 18 and 35 years old with Graves' ophthalmopathy. CDR3s include the opening cysteine and the closing phenylalanine or tryptophan. D genes are given only for firm matches. Part of the rows lack a size; the others show once, few, many or a class for expanded clones.

D: NA; J: TRBJ1-4; size: NA; V: TRBV29-1; CDR3: CSVDPGADEKLFF; DNA: TGCAGCGTTGATCCCGGGGCGGATGAAAAACTGTTTTTT
D: NA; J: TRBJ2-7; size: many; V: TRBV5-1; CDR3: CASSLWDTASYEQYF; DNA: TGCGCCAGCAGCTTGTGGGACACAGCCTCCTACGAGCAGTACTTC
D: TRBD1; J: TRBJ2-5; size: many; V: TRBV6-1; CDR3: CASRVTGEETQYF; DNA: TGTGCCAGCAGAGTGACAGGGGAAGAGACCCAGTACTTC
D: NA; J: TRBJ2-3; size: many; V: TRBV4-2; CDR3: CASSQDQNTQYF; DNA: TGTGCCAGCAGCCAAGATCAAAATACGCAGTATTTT
D: NA; J: TRBJ2-1; size: NA; V: TRBV3-1; CDR3: CASSGGGRDPGPYNEQFF; DNA: TGTGCCAGCAGCGGGGGGGGGCGGGACCCCGGGCCTTACAATGAGCAGTTCTTC
D: NA; J: TRBJ2-2; size: NA; V: TRBV19; CDR3: CASRPGNTGELFF; DNA: TGTGCCAGTAGGCCAGGGAACACCGGGGAGCTGTTTTTT
D: TRBD1; J: TRBJ2-5; size: few; V: TRBV7-2; CDR3: CASSPWTGGAETQYF; DNA: TGTGCCAGCAGCCCCTGGACAGGGGGCGCAGAGACCCAGTACTTC
D: TRBD2; J: TRBJ2-1; size: few; V: TRBV6-1; CDR3: CASSPTGLAEIYNEQFF; DNA: TGTGCCAGCAGTCCAACGGGACTAGCGGAGATATACAATGAGCAGTTCTTC
D: NA; J: TRBJ2-3; size: many; V: TRBV28; CDR3: CASSFMDTQYF; DNA: TGTGCCAGCAGTTTCATGGATACGCAGTATTTT
D: TRBD1; J: TRBJ2-1; size: NA; V: TRBV10-3; CDR3: CAISESLDDRGNEQFF; DNA: TGTGCCATCAGTGAGTCTTTGGACGACAGGGGGAATGAGCAGTTCTTC
D: TRBD2; J: TRBJ2-5; size: NA; V: TRBV11-2; CDR3: CASSSPGGRGMETQYF; DNA: TGTGCCAGCAGCTCCCCGGGGGGGCGGGGGATGGAGACCCAGTACTTC
D: NA; J: TRBJ2-5; size: NA; V: TRBV19; CDR3: CASSMLEGQETQYF; DNA: TGTGCCAGTAGTATGTTGGAAGGGCAAGAGACCCAGTACTTC
D: TRBD2; J: TRBJ2-7; size: many; V: TRBV2; CDR3: CARSLAGGNEQYF; DNA: TGTGCCAGGTCACTAGCGGGAGGAAACGAGCAGTACTTC
D: NA; J: TRBJ2-7; size: many; V: TRBV10-1; CDR3: CASSAHGSYEQYF; DNA: TGCGCCAGCAGTGCGCACGGGAGCTACGAGCAGTACTTC
D: NA; J: TRBJ1-5; size: many; V: TRBV20-1; CDR3: CSASLGDQPQHF; DNA: TGCAGTGCTAGTCTCGGCGATCAGCCCCAGCATTTT
D: NA; J: TRBJ1-2; size: NA; V: TRBV2; CDR3: CASRGGGYTF; DNA: TGTGCCAGCAGGGGGGGTGGCTACACCTTC
D: NA; J: TRBJ2-7; size: many; V: TRBV5-1; CDR3: CASSYTGISYEQYF; DNA: TGCGCCAGCAGCTACACAGGGATCTCCTACGAGCAGTACTTC
D: NA; J: TRBJ2-7; size: many; V: TRBV11-2; CDR3: CASSSGTPFYEQYF; DNA: TGTGCCAGCAGCTCCGGGACACCCTTCTACGAGCAGTACTTC
D: TRBD2; J: TRBJ2-5; size: many; V: TRBV12-3/TRBV12-4; CDR3: CASTPTSGSQETQYF; DNA: TGTGCCAGCACCCCGACTAGCGGCTCACAAGAGACCCAGTACTTC
D: NA; J: TRBJ1-2; size: NA; V: TRBV2; CDR3: CASSADRGNVYGYTF; DNA: TGTGCCAGCAGTGCCGACAGAGGCAACGTCTATGGCTACACCTTC
D: NA; J: TRBJ2-7; size: many; V: TRBV6-1; CDR3: CASSPLLNSYEQYF; DNA: TGTGCCAGCAGTCCCCTACTAAACTCCTACGAGCAGTACTTC
D: NA; J: TRBJ1-4; size: NA; V: TRBV6-5; CDR3: CASSYSRGRSGEKLFF; DNA: TGTGCCAGCAGTTACTCGAGGGGAAGGAGCGGGGAAAAACTGTTTTTT
D: NA; J: TRBJ1-2; size: many; V: TRBV24-1; CDR3: CATRALRDGYTF; DNA: TGTGCCACCAGAGCCCTCAGGGATGGCTACACCTTC
D: NA; J: TRBJ2-1; size: many; V: TRBV11-2; CDR3: CASRFGSLLRSPFYNEQFF; DNA: TGTGCCAGCAGATTTGGATCTCTACTCAGATCACCCTTCTACAATGAGCAGTTCTTC
D: NA; J: TRBJ2-2; size: NA; V: TRBV7-3; CDR3: CASSYKAATRGELFF; DNA: TGTGCCAGCAGCTATAAGGCCGCTACCCGAGGGGAGCTGTTTTTT
D: NA; J: TRBJ1-6; size: many; V: TRBV7-3; CDR3: CASSASGAGYNSPLHF; DNA: TGTGCCAGCAGCGCCAGTGGAGCAGGCTATAATTCACCCCTCCACTTT
D: NA; J: TRBJ1-4; size: many; V: TRBV3-1; CDR3: CASSQGRQNEKLFF; DNA: TGTGCCAGCAGCCAAGGCAGGCAGAATGAAAAACTGTTTTTT
D: NA; J: TRBJ2-3; size: many; V: TRBV28; CDR3: CASSIRWDPGPDTQYF; DNA: TGTGCCAGCAGTATCCGTTGGGACCCGGGACCAGATACGCAGTATTTT
D: TRBD2; J: TRBJ2-5; size: NA; V: TRBV4-2; CDR3: CASGQEYGRKETQYF; DNA: TGTGCCAGCGGCCAAGAATACGGGAGGAAAGAGACCCAGTACTTC
D: NA; J: TRBJ2-2; size: few; V: TRBV27; CDR3: CASTSQVSAPYTGELFF; DNA: TGTGCCAGCACCTCCCAAGTCAGCGCGCCGTACACCGGGGAGCTGTTTTTT
D: TRBD1; J: TRBJ1-2; size: NA; V: TRBV12-3/TRBV12-4; CDR3: CASSFDRGGYTF; DNA: TGTGCCAGCAGTTTTGACAGGGGGGGCTACACCTTC
D: NA; J: TRBJ1-5; size: many; V: TRBV6-1; CDR3: CASSDDQPQHF; DNA: TGTGCCAGCAGTGACGATCAGCCCCAGCATTTT
D: TRBD1; J: TRBJ2-7; size: many; V: TRBV7-2; CDR3: CASSPGQGRHEQYF; DNA: TGTGCCAGCAGCCCGGGACAGGGGAGGCACGAGCAGTACTTC
D: TRBD1; J: TRBJ2-7; size: NA; V: TRBV19; CDR3: CASSLGQDRYEQYF; DNA: TGTGCCAGTAGCCTAGGACAGGACCGCTACGAGCAGTACTTC
D: NA; J: TRBJ2-4; size: NA; V: TRBV28; CDR3: CASRRVGWNIQYF; DNA: TGTGCCAGCAGGAGAGTTGGATGGAACATTCAGTACTTC
D: NA; J: TRBJ1-5; size: many; V: TRBV30; CDR3: CAWSPQGWQPQHF; DNA: TGTGCCTGGAGTCCCCAGGGGTGGCAGCCCCAGCATTTT
D: NA; J: TRBJ1-1; size: many; V: TRBV30; CDR3: CAWSVSGDTEAFF; DNA: TGTGCCTGGAGTGTCTCCGGGGACACTGAAGCTTTCTTT
D: TRBD2; J: TRBJ2-2; size: few; V: TRBV2; CDR3: CASKRTSGGPPPGELFF; DNA: TGTGCCAGCAAAAGGACTAGCGGGGGCCCCCCCCCAGGGGAGCTGTTTTTT
D: NA; J: TRBJ1-2; size: many; V: TRBV12-3/TRBV12-4; CDR3: CASSPRLLSGDGYTF; DNA: TGTGCCAGCAGTCCGCGGCTACTTTCAGGGGATGGCTACACCTTC
D: NA; J: TRBJ2-1; size: few; V: TRBV19; CDR3: CASSIGALSGWGFGNEQFF; DNA: TGTGCCAGTAGTATAGGGGCCCTTTCGGGTTGGGGGTTTGGCAATGAGCAGTTCTTC
D: NA; J: TRBJ1-1; size: few; V: TRBV7-3; CDR3: CAGSLRENTEAFF; DNA: TGTGCCGGCAGCCTCAGGGAGAACACTGAAGCTTTCTTT
D: NA; J: TRBJ1-2; size: many; V: TRBV5-1; CDR3: CASSLGGADYGYTF; DNA: TGTGCCAGCAGCTTAGGGGGAGCTGACTATGGCTACACCTTC
D: TRBD2; J: TRBJ2-7; size: NA; V: TRBV13; CDR3: CASSRLAGDEQYF; DNA: TGTGCCAGCAGCCGGCTAGCGGGAGACGAGCAGTACTTC
D: TRBD1; J: TRBJ2-1; size: NA; V: TRBV20-1; CDR3: CSASPDRANEQFF; DNA: TGCAGTGCTAGCCCAGACAGGGCAAATGAGCAGTTCTTC
D: TRBD2; J: TRBJ2-1; size: many; V: TRBV7-2; CDR3: CASSSLGGGAFYEQFF; DNA: TGTGCCAGCAGCTCCTTAGGCGGGGGGGCGTTTTATGAGCAGTTCTTC
D: TRBD2; J: TRBJ2-5; size: NA; V: TRBV7-3; CDR3: CASSLGTSGSRWETQYF; DNA: TGTGCCAGCAGCCTTGGGACTAGCGGGAGTAGGTGGGAGACCCAGTACTTC
D: TRBD2; J: TRBJ2-7; size: NA; V: TRBV13; CDR3: CASSLNGGATYEQYF; DNA: TGTGCCAGCAGCTTAAACGGGGGGGCCACCTACGAGCAGTACTTC
D: TRBD2; J: TRBJ2-1; size: many; V: TRBV27; CDR3: CASSSLAGAQFF; DNA: TGTGCCAGCAGTTCTCTAGCGGGAGCGCAGTTCTTC
D: NA; J: TRBJ1-2; size: few; V: TRBV5-8; CDR3: CASSMGQINYGYTF; DNA: TGTGCCAGCAGCATGGGACAAATAAACTATGGCTACACCTTC
D: NA; J: TRBJ2-7; size: many; V: TRBV5-1; CDR3: CASSIGGEDEQYF; DNA: TGCGCCAGCAGCATCGGAGGCGAGGACGAGCAGTACTTC